The rows below give T cell receptor beta chains drawn from one sample of a study of blood T cell repertoires in COVID-19. Clones were read by immunoSEQ multiplex PCR, and TCRdb kept only the in-frame ones, dropping some. The sample consists of under 200,000 clones, over 70% of them appearing once. Sequenced sample: PBMCs or T cells enriched from blood (not recorded which). The receptor set was obtained from a woman between 40 and 55 years old with acute COVID-19. Each CDR3 is given with its conserved first and last residue. A D gene is named only where the DNA matches it firmly. Rows give clone size only sometimes, using once, few, many, or a class for an expanded clone.

cdr3_nt cdr3_aa d_call v_call clone_size j_call
TGTGCCAGCAGCATTTCGACAGGTCGGGAGCTGTTTTTT CASSISTGRELFF . TRBV7-3 . TRBJ2-2
TGTGCCAGCAGCCAGTTACAGGGAAAGAACACCGGGGAGCTGTTTTTT CASSQLQGKNTGELFF . TRBV4-2 . TRBJ2-2
TGTGCCAGCAGCCTTATAGGACAGGGGGGAGGCGAGACCCAGTACTTC CASSLIGQGGGETQYF TRBD1 TRBV5-8 . TRBJ2-5
TGTGCCAGCTCACTGGACAGGGGAGGCTATGGCTACACCTTC CASSLDRGGYGYTF TRBD1 TRBV18 . TRBJ1-2
TGTGCCAGCAGTGAACGGCAGGGAAAGACCCAGTACTTC CASSERQGKTQYF . TRBV25-1 . TRBJ2-5
TGTGCCAGCAGCTTTGGGGGACAGGGGTCCTCCTACGAGCAGTACTTC CASSFGGQGSSYEQYF TRBD1 TRBV7-8 . TRBJ2-7
TGTGCCATCAGTGGACAGGTTAGGAACACCGGGGAGCTGTTTTTT CAISGQVRNTGELFF . TRBV10-3 . TRBJ2-2
TGTGCCAGTAGTATGTTCCTAGCGGTCCCCTCCTACGAGCAGTACTTC CASSMFLAVPSYEQYF TRBD2 TRBV19 . TRBJ2-7
TGTGCCAGCAGGACAGGGGGGAGGGAAAAACTGTTTTTT CASRTGGREKLFF TRBD1 TRBV12-3/TRBV12-4 once TRBJ1-4
TGCGCCAGCAGCCAAGTTCCGGGACTAGGCGTAACAGATACGCAGTATTTT CASSQVPGLGVTDTQYF TRBD2 TRBV4-1 once TRBJ2-3
TGTGCCAGCAGTGTCCCCGGGAATTGGGACTCTGGAAACACCATATATTTT CASSVPGNWDSGNTIYF . TRBV6-1 . TRBJ1-3
TGTGCCAGCAGCATCGCGGCGGGACAGGGGTATTCACCCCTCCACTTT CASSIAAGQGYSPLHF TRBD1 TRBV11-2 few TRBJ1-6
TGTGCCAGCAGCCCGACAGGGGCCCCATATGGCTACACCTTC CASSPTGAPYGYTF TRBD1 TRBV5-6 few TRBJ1-2
TGTGCCAGCAGCTTAGAAGGGGGCGTGAAGACCCAGTACTTC CASSLEGGVKTQYF TRBD1 TRBV7-2 . TRBJ2-5
TGTGCCAGCAGTCCCCGGACTAGCGGGGCCAGGTGGCAGTTCTTC CASSPRTSGARWQFF TRBD2 TRBV27 . TRBJ2-1
TGCGCCAGCAGTCGGCAGGGGGGCAATCAGCCCCAGCATTTT CASSRQGGNQPQHF TRBD1 TRBV4-1 . TRBJ1-5
TGTGCCAGCAGCTTACGGTCCCCCCGGGGATGGGCTAATGAAAAACTGTTTTTT CASSLRSPRGWANEKLFF . TRBV11-2 . TRBJ1-4
TGTGCCAGCAGTCCTCGGTCCGGACAGGGGGCCTCAGATACGCAGTATTTT CASSPRSGQGASDTQYF TRBD1 TRBV27 once TRBJ2-3
TGTGCCAGCAGTCGAGGTAGTCGAAGCACCGGGGAGCTGTTTTTT CASSRGSRSTGELFF . TRBV25-1 . TRBJ2-2
TGCGCCAGCAGCCAGGGCCTCACAGGGACCCCCTATGGCTACACCTTC CASSQGLTGTPYGYTF . TRBV4-1 . TRBJ1-2
TGTGCCAGCAGTTACATGACTAGTTCAAACAATGAGCAGTTCTTC CASSYMTSSNNEQFF . TRBV6-5 . TRBJ2-1
TGTGCCATCAGTGAGTACGGCCAGGGGCTGTTTTTT CAISEYGQGLFF . TRBV10-3 . TRBJ2-2
TGTGCCAGCAGTGGGGGGGATTCCTCCTACAATGAGCAGTTCTTC CASSGGDSSYNEQFF TRBD2 TRBV11-3 . TRBJ2-1
TGTGCCAGCTCACCAGGGGGGACTCAGCCCCAGCATTTT CASSPGGTQPQHF . TRBV18 . TRBJ1-5
TGTGCCAGCAGCTTCTCTACCTTCCGGGGAAACGAGCAGTACTTC CASSFSTFRGNEQYF . TRBV5-4 few TRBJ2-7
TGTGCCAGCAGCTTAGGACACCTCTCCTACAATGAGCAGTTCTTC CASSLGHLSYNEQFF . TRBV6-5 . TRBJ2-1
TGTGCCATCAGTGAAAGCGGGCCAGCGGAACCCACAGATACGCAGTATTTT CAISESGPAEPTDTQYF . TRBV10-3 . TRBJ2-3
TGTGCCAGCAGCCAAGATTCCCTATTAGAAGCTTTCTTT CASSQDSLLEAFF . TRBV3-1/TRBV3-2 . TRBJ1-1
TGCGCCAGCAGCTTGGGTGTGGGCAACTACGAGCAGTACTTC CASSLGVGNYEQYF . TRBV5-1 . TRBJ2-7
TGTGCCAGCAGTGACACCAGAAGCACAGATACGCAGTATTTT CASSDTRSTDTQYF . TRBV25-1 . TRBJ2-3
TGTGCCAGTAGTACGACAGGGGGTAATTCACCCCTCCACTTT CASSTTGGNSPLHF TRBD1 TRBV19 . TRBJ1-6
TGTGCCAGCAGCCAAGATACGGGCAATCAGCCCCAGCATTTT CASSQDTGNQPQHF . TRBV3-1/TRBV3-2 . TRBJ1-5
TGCAGTGCTAGTGGACAGGGATCCATCTATACAAATCAGCCCCAGCATTTT CSASGQGSIYTNQPQHF TRBD1 TRBV20-1 . TRBJ1-5
TGCAGCGGGGGACAGTGGAACACTGAAGCTTTCTTT CSGGQWNTEAFF TRBD1 TRBV29-1 . TRBJ1-1
TGTGCCAGCAGCCTCAAGGCGGGGATGGGCTACACCTTC CASSLKAGMGYTF . TRBV5-6 . TRBJ1-2
TGTGCCAGTAAAACCGGGACAGGGAATAGCAATCAGCCCCAGCATTTT CASKTGTGNSNQPQHF TRBD1 TRBV19 . TRBJ1-5
TGTGCCAGCATGCCAGGTCGCTTGTTGGCCGGGGAGCTGTTTTTT CASMPGRLLAGELFF . TRBV7-9 . TRBJ2-2
TGTGCCAGCAGCTCCATAGCGTGGACTGAAGCTTTCTTT CASSSIAWTEAFF . TRBV7-9 . TRBJ1-1
TGTGCTAGTGGTTTGGATGGACTAGCGGGAGGGGGGAAAAACATTCAGTACTTC CASGLDGLAGGGKNIQYF TRBD2 TRBV12-5 once TRBJ2-4
TGTGCCAGCAGTGTCGACAGACCTTCGGGCACCGGGGAGCTGTTTTTT CASSVDRPSGTGELFF . TRBV2 . TRBJ2-2
TGTGCCAGCTCACCTACAGTGGGACAGATTAGCAATCAGCCCCAGCATTTT CASSPTVGQISNQPQHF TRBD1 TRBV18 . TRBJ1-5
TGTGCCAGCAGCCCGCGACAGGGTGAAAAACTGTTTTTT CASSPRQGEKLFF TRBD1 TRBV3-1/TRBV3-2 . TRBJ1-4
TGTGCCAGCAGCCTAGATAGCGGGACCTCCTACGAGCAGTACTTC CASSLDSGTSYEQYF TRBD2 TRBV7-3 . TRBJ2-7
TGTGCCAGCAGTGGACGACAGTCAGACAATGAGCAGTTCTTC CASSGRQSDNEQFF . TRBV2 . TRBJ2-1
TGTGCCAGCAGCGTAGCGGCAGGGACTTATCAAGAGACCCAGTACTTC CASSVAAGTYQETQYF . TRBV9 . TRBJ2-5
TGTGCCAGCAGAGGTCGGGACTACTCTGCAGATACGCAGTATTTT CASRGRDYSADTQYF TRBD2 TRBV5-4 . TRBJ2-3
TGTGCCAGCAGCCCACTGACTAGCGGGAGAGAACGAGCCAAAAACATTCAGTACTTC CASSPLTSGRERAKNIQYF TRBD2 TRBV7-9 . TRBJ2-4
TGTGCCAGCAGCAAAGGCGGCCTAGCGGTCCGAAAAGCCAAAAACATTCAGTACTTC CASSKGGLAVRKAKNIQYF . TRBV21-1 . TRBJ2-4
TGCAGCGTTGAAGGGTTGACGGGGGGTGGCTATGGCTACACCTTC CSVEGLTGGGYGYTF . TRBV29-1 . TRBJ1-2
TGTGCCAGCTCACCCACTTTACTAGCGGGAGGGAATGAGCAGTTCTTC CASSPTLLAGGNEQFF TRBD2 TRBV18 . TRBJ2-1
TGTGCCAGCAGCTTAGAACTAGCGGGAGGCAATGAGCAGTTCTTC CASSLELAGGNEQFF TRBD2 TRBV7-9 . TRBJ2-1